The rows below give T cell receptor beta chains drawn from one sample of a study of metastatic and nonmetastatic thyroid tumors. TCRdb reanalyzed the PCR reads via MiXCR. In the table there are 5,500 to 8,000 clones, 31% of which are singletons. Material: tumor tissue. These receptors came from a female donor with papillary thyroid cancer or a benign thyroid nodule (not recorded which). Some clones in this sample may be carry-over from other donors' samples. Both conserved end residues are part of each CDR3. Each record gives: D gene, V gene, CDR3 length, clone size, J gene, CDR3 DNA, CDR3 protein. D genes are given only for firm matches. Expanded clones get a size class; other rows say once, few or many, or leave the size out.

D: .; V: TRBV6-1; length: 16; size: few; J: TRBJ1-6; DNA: TGTGCCAGCAGTGAAGGTATAGGGTCCTATAATTCACCCCTCCACTTT; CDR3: CASSEGIGSYNSPLHF
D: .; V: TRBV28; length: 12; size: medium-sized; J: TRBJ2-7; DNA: TGTGCCAGCGGTACAGGGAATCTCGAGCAGTACTTC; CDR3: CASGTGNLEQYF
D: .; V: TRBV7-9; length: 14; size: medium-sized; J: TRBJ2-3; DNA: TGTGCCAGCAGCTTAGCAGGGGGGGGAGATACGCAGTATTTT; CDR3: CASSLAGGGDTQYF
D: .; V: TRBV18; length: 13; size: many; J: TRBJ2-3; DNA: TGTGCCAGCTCACCACACAGCACAGATACGCAGTATTTT; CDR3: CASSPHSTDTQYF
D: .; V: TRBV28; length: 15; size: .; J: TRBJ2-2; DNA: TGTGCCAGCAGTTTACCAGAAAGGAACACCGGGGAGCTGTTTTTT; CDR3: CASSLPERNTGELFF
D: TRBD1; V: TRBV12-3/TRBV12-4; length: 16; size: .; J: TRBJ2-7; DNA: TGTGCCAGCAGTTCCTCCCCGGGACAGCTCGCCTACGAGCAGTACTTC; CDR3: CASSSSPGQLAYEQYF
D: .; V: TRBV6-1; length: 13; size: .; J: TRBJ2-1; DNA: TGTGCCAGCAGTGAGTCGGTAGAAGGGCAGAAGTTCTTC; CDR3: CASSESVEGQKFF
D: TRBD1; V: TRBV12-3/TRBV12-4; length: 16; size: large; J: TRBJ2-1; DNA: TGTGCCAGCAGTTTAGCGGGGGGGACAGGGGGCAATGAGCAGTTCTTC; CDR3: CASSLAGGTGGNEQFF
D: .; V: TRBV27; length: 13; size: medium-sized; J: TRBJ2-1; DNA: TGTGCCAGCAGTGTCGACTACCACAATGAGCAGTTCTTC; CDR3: CASSVDYHNEQFF
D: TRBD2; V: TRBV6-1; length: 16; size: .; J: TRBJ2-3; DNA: TGTGCCAGCATCAGGACTAGCGGGGGACCCACAGATACGCAGTATTTT; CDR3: CASIRTSGGPTDTQYF
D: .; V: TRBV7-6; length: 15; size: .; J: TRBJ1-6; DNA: TGTGCCAGCAGCTTAGCCCAGGGTTATAATTCACCCCTCCACTTT; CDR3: CASSLAQGYNSPLHF
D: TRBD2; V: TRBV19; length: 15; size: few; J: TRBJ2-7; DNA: TGTGCCAGTAGTATAGTGGCTAGCGGCTCCCACGAGCAGTACTTC; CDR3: CASSIVASGSHEQYF
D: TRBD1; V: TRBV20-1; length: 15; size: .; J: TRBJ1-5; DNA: TGCAGTGCTAGAAGGGATCAGGGGGCAGGTCAGCCCCAGCATTTT; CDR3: CSARRDQGAGQPQHF
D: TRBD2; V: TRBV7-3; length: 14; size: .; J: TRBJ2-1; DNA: TGTGCCAGCAGCTTAGCGGGAGTAAATGATGAGCAGTTCTTC; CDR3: CASSLAGVNDEQFF
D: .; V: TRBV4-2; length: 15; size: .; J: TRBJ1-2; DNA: TGTGCCAGCAGCCAAGTCCTCAGGGGAGACTATGGCTACACCTTC; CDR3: CASSQVLRGDYGYTF
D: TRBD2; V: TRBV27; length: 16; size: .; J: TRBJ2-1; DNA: TGTGCCAGCAAGACGTCCGGGACTAGCGGATACAATGAGCAGTTCTTC; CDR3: CASKTSGTSGYNEQFF